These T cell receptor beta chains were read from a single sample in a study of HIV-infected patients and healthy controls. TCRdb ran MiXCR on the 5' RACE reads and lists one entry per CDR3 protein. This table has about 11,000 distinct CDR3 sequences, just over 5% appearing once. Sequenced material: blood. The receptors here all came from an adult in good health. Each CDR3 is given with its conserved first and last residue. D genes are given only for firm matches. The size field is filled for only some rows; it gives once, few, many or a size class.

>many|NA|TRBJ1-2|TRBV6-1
CASSGAGVYGYTF
TGTGCCAGCAGTGGAGCAGGGGTCTATGGCTACACCTTC
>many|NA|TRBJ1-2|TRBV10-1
CASSEDSNYGYTF
TGCGCCAGCAGTGAAGACAGTAACTATGGCTACACCTTC
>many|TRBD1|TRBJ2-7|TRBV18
CASSLKSGGAPYEQYF
TGTGCCAGCTCACTCAAGTCAGGGGGCGCCCCCTACGAGCAGTACTTC
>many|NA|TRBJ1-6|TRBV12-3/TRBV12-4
CASSIGTPNSPLHF
TGTGCCAGCAGTATCGGGACACCGAATTCACCCCTCCACTTT
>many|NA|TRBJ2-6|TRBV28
CASSRPLPSGANVLTF
TGTGCCAGCAGCCGCCCCTTGCCGTCTGGGGCCAACGTCCTGACTTTC
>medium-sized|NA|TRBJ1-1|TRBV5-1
CASSLTRGVPEAFF
TGCGCCAGCAGCTTGACCAGGGGCGTCCCTGAAGCTTTCTTT
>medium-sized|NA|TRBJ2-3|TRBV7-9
CASRQEGRGTDTQYF
TGTGCCAGCAGGCAAGAGGGCAGGGGTACAGATACGCAGTATTTT
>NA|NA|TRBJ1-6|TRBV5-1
CASSLAVSGIGSPLHF
TGCGCCAGCAGCTTGGCTGTCTCAGGGATAGGATCACCCCTCCACTTT
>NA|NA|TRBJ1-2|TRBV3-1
CASSQDAARGSGYTF
TGTGCCAGCAGCCAAGATGCTGCAAGGGGATCCGGCTACACCTTC
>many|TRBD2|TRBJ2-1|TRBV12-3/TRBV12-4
CASSGGGGRGNEQFF
TGTGCCAGCAGTGGCGGGGGGGGAAGAGGCAATGAGCAGTTCTTC
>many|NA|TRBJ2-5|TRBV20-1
CSARASESRYQETQYF
TGCAGTGCTAGAGCGAGCGAGTCTAGATACCAAGAGACCCAGTACTTC
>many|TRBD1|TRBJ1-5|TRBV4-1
CASSHDDRGYQPQHF
TGCGCCAGCAGCCACGATGACAGGGGTTATCAGCCCCAGCATTTT
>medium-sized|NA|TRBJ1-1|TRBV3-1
CASSQGSTEAFF
TGTGCCAGCAGCCAAGGGAGCACTGAAGCTTTCTTT
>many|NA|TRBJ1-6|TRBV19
CASSQGPESSYNSPLHF
TGTGCCAGTAGTCAAGGACCGGAGAGCTCCTATAATTCACCCCTCCACTTT
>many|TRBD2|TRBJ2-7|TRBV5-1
CASSLQRGVHEQYF
TGCGCCAGCAGCCTCCAACGGGGGGTACACGAGCAGTACTTC
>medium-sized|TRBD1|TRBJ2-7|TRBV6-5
CASRPSRDSVSYEQYF
TGTGCCAGCAGGCCATCCCGGGACAGCGTCTCCTACGAGCAGTACTTC
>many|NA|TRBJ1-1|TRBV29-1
CSVEVAGRNTEAFF
TGCAGCGTTGAAGTGGCGGGGCGGAACACTGAAGCTTTCTTT
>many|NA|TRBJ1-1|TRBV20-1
CSAIQGALEAFF
TGCAGTGCGATACAGGGCGCTCTGGAAGCTTTCTTT
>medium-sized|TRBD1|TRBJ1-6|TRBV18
CASSRLTGGDNSPLHF
TGTGCCAGCTCCCGTCTAACAGGGGGCGATAATTCACCCCTCCACTTT
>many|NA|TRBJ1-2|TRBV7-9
CASSLDRATIYGYTF
TGTGCCAGCAGCTTAGACAGGGCGACGATATATGGCTACACCTTC
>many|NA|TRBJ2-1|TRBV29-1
CSVRDSTHEQFF
TGCAGCGTGCGAGACAGTACCCATGAGCAGTTCTTC
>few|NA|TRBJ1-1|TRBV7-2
CASSLAGSATEAFF
TGTGCCAGCAGCTTAGCGGGTTCAGCCACTGAAGCTTTCTTT
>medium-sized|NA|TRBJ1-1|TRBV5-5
CASSSQGRTEAFF
TGTGCCAGCAGCTCGCAGGGGAGAACTGAAGCTTTCTTT
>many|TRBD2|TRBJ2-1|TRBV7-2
CASSLTGGVVEQFF
TGTGCCAGCAGCTTAACCGGGGGGGTTGTTGAGCAGTTCTTC
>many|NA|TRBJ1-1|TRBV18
CASSTGQNTEAFF
TGTGCCAGCTCAACCGGACAGAACACTGAAGCTTTCTTT
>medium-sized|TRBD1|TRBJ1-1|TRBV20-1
CSARQTGRNTEAFF
TGCAGTGCTAGGCAGACAGGGAGGAACACTGAAGCTTTCTTT
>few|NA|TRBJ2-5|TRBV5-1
CASGVGETQYF
TGCGCCAGCGGAGTGGGGGAGACCCAGTACTTC
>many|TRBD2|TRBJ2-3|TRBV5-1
CASSLSRVRLAGTDTQYF
TGCGCCAGCAGCTTGTCAAGGGTTCGACTAGCGGGGACAGATACGCAGTATTTT
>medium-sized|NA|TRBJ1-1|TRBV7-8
CASARRVLNTEAFF
TGTGCCAGCGCCAGAAGGGTATTGAACACTGAAGCTTTCTTT
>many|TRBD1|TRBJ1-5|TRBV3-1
CASSLRTGNQPQHF
TGTGCCAGCAGCCTCCGGACAGGGAATCAGCCCCAGCATTTT
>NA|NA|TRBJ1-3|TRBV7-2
CASSSFGGSGNTIYF
TGTGCCAGCAGCTCTTTCGGCGGCTCTGGAAACACCATATATTTT
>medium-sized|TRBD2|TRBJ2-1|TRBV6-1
CASDWGGGVNEQFF
TGTGCCAGCGACTGGGGCGGGGGGGTTAATGAGCAGTTCTTC
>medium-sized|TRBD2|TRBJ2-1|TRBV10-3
CAISTTSGDNEQFF
TGTGCCATCAGTACGACTAGCGGGGACAATGAGCAGTTCTTC
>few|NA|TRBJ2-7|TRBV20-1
CSAREGHLQHEQYF
TGCAGTGCTAGAGAAGGACACCTCCAGCACGAGCAGTACTTC
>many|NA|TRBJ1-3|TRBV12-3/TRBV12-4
CASSLLGGTIYF
TGTGCCAGCAGTTTATTAGGGGGCACCATATATTTT
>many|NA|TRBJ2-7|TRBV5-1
CASSLLNEQYF
TGCGCCAGCAGCTTGTTAAACGAGCAGTACTTC
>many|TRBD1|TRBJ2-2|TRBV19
CASTPIRQGAPAPNTGELFF
TGTGCCAGTACCCCCATCAGACAGGGGGCGCCGGCCCCTAACACCGGGGAGCTGTTTTTT
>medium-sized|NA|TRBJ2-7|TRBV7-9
CASSLDSSSYEQYF
TGTGCCAGCAGCTTAGACAGCAGCTCCTACGAGCAGTACTTC
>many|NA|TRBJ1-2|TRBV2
CASSDPGRYGYTF
TGTGCCAGCAGTGACCCAGGGAGGTATGGCTACACCTTC
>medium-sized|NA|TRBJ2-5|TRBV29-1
CSVSLKLQETQYF
TGCAGCGTTTCCCTAAAGCTGCAAGAGACCCAGTACTTC
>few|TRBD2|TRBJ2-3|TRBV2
CASRGTSGTDTQYF
TGTGCCAGCAGGGGGACTAGCGGAACAGATACGCAGTATTTT
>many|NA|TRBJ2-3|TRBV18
CASSPSLGGSTDTQYF
TGTGCCAGCTCACCATCCCTGGGGGGCAGCACAGATACGCAGTATTTT
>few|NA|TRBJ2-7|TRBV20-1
CSARQPKTYEQYF
TGCAGCGCCCGGCAGCCGAAGACCTACGAGCAGTACTTC
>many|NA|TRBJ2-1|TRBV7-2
CASSQGASSNEQFF
TGTGCCAGCAGCCAAGGCGCTTCCTCCAATGAGCAGTTCTTC
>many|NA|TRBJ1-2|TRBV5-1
CASSTGQGPYGYTF
TGCGCCAGCAGTACGGGCCAAGGCCCCTATGGCTACACCTTC
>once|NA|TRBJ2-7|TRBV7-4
CASSLCFSSYEQYF
TGTGCCAGCAGCTTATGTTTCAGCTCCTACGAGCAGTACTTC
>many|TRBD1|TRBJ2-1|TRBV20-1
CSARPRQGGINEQFF
TGCAGTGCTAGACCTAGACAGGGGGGGATCAATGAGCAGTTCTTC
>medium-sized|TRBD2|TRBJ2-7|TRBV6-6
CASRGTSGGSEQYF
TGTGCCAGCAGGGGGACTAGCGGGGGGTCCGAGCAGTACTTC
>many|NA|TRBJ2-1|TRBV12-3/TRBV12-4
CASSLGRQGLLGGRGNEQFF
TGTGCCAGCAGCCTAGGCCGACAGGGCCTATTGGGGGGGAGGGGGAATGAGCAGTTCTTC
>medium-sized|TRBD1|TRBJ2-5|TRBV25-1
CASTIRQGQGEETQYF
TGTGCCAGCACCATCCGACAGGGACAGGGGGAAGAGACCCAGTACTTC
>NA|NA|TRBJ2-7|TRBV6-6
CASSYIGGPTYEQNF
TGTGCCAGCAGTTACATCGGCGGACCGACCTACGAGCAGAACTTC
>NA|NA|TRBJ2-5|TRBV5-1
CASSLYGAQETQYF
TGCGCCAGCAGCTTGTACGGGGCCCAAGAGACCCAGTACTTC